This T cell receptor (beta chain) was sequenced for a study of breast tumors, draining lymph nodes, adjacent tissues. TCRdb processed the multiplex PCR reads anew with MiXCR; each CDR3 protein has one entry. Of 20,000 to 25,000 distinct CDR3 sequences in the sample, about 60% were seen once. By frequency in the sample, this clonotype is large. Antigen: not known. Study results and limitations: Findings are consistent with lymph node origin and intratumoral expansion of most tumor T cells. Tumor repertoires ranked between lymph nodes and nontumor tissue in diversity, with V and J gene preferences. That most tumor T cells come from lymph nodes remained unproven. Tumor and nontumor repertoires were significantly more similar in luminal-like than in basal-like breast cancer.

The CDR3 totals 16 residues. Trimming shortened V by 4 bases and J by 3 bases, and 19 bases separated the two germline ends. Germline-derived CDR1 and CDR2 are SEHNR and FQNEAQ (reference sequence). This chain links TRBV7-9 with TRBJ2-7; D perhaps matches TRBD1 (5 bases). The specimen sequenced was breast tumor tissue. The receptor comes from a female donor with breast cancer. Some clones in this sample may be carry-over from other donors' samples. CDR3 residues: CASSSNSLGPHYEQYF. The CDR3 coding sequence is TGTGCCAGCAGCTCCAATTCACTGGGGCCTCACTACGAGCAGTACTTC. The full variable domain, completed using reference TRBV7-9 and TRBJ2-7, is DTGVSQNPRHKITKRGQNVTFRCDPISEHNRLYWYRQTLGQGPEFLTYFQNEAQLEKSRLLSDRFSAERPKGSFSTLEIQRTEQGDSAMYLCASSSNSLGPHYEQYFGPGTRLTVT.